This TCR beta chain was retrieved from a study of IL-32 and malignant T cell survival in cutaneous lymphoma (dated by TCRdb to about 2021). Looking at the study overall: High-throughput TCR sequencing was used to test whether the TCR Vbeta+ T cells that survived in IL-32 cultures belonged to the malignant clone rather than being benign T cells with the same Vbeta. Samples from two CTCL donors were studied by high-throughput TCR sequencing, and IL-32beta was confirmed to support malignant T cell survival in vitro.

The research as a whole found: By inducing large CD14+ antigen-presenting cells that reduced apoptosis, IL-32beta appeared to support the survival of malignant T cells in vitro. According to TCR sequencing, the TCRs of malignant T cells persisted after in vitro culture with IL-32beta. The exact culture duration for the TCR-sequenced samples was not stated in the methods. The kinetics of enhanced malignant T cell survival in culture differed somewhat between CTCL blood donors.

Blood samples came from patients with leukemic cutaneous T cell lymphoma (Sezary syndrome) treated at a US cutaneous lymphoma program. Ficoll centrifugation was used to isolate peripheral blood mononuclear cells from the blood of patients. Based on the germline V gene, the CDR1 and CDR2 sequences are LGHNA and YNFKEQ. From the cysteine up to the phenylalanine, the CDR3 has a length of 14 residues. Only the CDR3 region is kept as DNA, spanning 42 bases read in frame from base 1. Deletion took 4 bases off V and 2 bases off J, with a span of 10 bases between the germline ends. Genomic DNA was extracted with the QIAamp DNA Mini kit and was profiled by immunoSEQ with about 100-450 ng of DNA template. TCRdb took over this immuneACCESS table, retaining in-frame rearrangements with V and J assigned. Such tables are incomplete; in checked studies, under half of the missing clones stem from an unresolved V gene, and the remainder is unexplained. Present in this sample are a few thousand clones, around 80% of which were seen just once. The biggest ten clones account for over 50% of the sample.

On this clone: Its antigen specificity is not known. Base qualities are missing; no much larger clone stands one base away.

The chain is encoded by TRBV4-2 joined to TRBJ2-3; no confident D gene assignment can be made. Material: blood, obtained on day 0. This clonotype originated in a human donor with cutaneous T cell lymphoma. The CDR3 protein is CASSLRTHTDTQYF. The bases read TGTGCCAGCAGCCTACGGACCCACACAGATACGCAGTATTTT.